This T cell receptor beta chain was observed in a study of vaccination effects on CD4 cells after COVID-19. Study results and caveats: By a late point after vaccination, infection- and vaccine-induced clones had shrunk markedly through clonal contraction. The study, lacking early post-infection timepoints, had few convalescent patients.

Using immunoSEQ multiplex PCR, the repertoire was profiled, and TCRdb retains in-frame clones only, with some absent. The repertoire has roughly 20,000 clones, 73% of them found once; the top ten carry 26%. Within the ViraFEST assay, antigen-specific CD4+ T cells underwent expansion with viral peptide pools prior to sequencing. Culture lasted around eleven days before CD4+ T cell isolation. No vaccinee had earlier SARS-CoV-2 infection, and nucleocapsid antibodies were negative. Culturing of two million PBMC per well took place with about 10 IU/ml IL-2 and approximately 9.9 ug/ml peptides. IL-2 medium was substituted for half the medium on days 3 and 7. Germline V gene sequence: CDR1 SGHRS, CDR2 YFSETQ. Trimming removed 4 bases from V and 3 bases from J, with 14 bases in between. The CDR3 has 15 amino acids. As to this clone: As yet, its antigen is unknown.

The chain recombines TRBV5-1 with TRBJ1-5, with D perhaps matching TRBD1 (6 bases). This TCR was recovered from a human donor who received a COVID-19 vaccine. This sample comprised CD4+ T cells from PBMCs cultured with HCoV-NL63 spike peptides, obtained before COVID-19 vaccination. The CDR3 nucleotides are TGCGCCAGCAGCCTAGGTACAGGGTCCAATCAGCCCCAGCATTTT. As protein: CASSLGTGSNQPQHF.